These 30 T cell receptor beta chains were sequenced from one sample in a study of control samples from healthy donors and cancer patients. Here immunoSEQ multiplex PCR was the method, and the copy in TCRdb shows in-frame clones only, minus some. The sample contains some 150,000 clones, over 90% of which appear only once. The specimen sequenced was blood. The receptors shown here come from a man in his forties or fifties in good health.

A word on this clone: Additional DNA sequences in this sample encode the identical CDR3. The chain links TRBV7-2 to TRBJ1-5, with 10 bases aligning to TRBD1. V shed 2 bases, J shed 7 bases, and the junction held 5 bases outside the gene matches. The CDR3 spans 15 residues. Looked up from germline, CDR1 is SGHTA and CDR2 is FQGNSA. The CDR3 DNA reads TGTGCCAGCAGCTTATTTGGACAGGGGGGGCAGCCCCAGCATTTT. Translated, it gives CASSLFGQGGQPQHF.

This chain joins TRBV28 and TRBJ1-1; D might be TRBD1 (6 bases). The germline gives CDR1 MDHEN, CDR2 SYDVKM. The V and J ends lost 4 bases and 1 base respectively, with 10 bases between them. This CDR3 is built from 14 residues. CDR3 loop: CASSSTGRNTEAFF. In DNA, the CDR3 is TGTGCCAGCAGTTCGACAGGACGGAACACTGAAGCTTTCTTT. Filled out from reference TRBV28 and TRBJ1-1, the complete variable domain reads DVKVTQSSRYLVKRTGEKVFLECVQDMDHENMFWYRQDPGLGLRLIYFSYDVKMKEKGDIPEGYSVSREKKERFSLILESASTNQTSMYLCASSSTGRNTEAFFGQGTRLTVV.

The chain uses TRBV4-1 and TRBJ1-5; D remains ambiguous. This CDR3 contains 16 residues. V lost 0 bases, J lost 10 bases, and 19 bases lay in between. Germline V gene sequence: CDR1 MGHRA, CDR2 YSYEKL. The CDR3, as DNA: TGCGCCAGCAGCCAAGATCATGGGCAGCTCCCACGACCCCAGCATTTT. Translating gives CASSQDHGQLPRPQHF.

The J gene is TRBJ1-1, the V gene TRBV29-1; possibly TRBD1 for D (6 bases). Germline lookup yields CDR1 SQVTM and CDR2 ANQGSEA. Trimming shortened V by 8 bases and J by 5 bases, and 12 bases separated the two germline ends. The CDR3 runs 11 residues. The CDR3 loop is CSLLRGTEAFF. DNA for the CDR3: TGCAGCTTGTTAAGGGGGACTGAAGCTTTCTTT.

The V call is TRBV19, the J call TRBJ2-7; D might be TRBD1 (6 bases). Germline V gives CDR1 LNHDA, CDR2 SQIVND (reference sequence). The CDR3 extends over 17 amino acids. The V and J ends lost 0 bases and 3 bases respectively, with 18 bases between them. The CDR3 DNA is TGTGCCAGTAGTATAGATACAGGGTCCTCGAATCGCTACGAGCAGTACTTC. This encodes CASSIDTGSSNRYEQYF.

In DNA, the CDR3 is TGTGCCACCAGCAGGGCTGTGGATCAGCCCCAGCATTTT. The encoded protein is CATSRAVDQPQHF. The genes are TRBV15 and TRBJ1-5; D unresolved. This CDR3 contains 13 residues. Between the trimmed V and J ends, which lost 3 bases and 5 bases, there was a span of 8 bases. Germline assignment: CDR1 LNHNV and CDR2 YYDKDF (reference sequence).

The chain has TRBV4-1 and TRBJ2-5, with 7 bases aligning to TRBD2. Germline trimming cut 0 bases from V and 4 bases from J; bases unmatched to any gene: 5. The CDR3 consists of 15 residues. Germline V gene sequence: CDR1 MGHRA, CDR2 YSYEKL. The CDR3 is CASSQDGRVGETQYF. The CDR3 nucleotides read TGCGCCAGCAGCCAAGATGGGAGGGTAGGAGAGACCCAGTACTTC.

V is TRBV9 and J is TRBJ2-1; the D gene is possibly TRBD2 (6 bases). The CDR3 has 12 amino acids. Germline V gene lookup returns CDR1 SGDLS and CDR2 YYNGEE. The ends were cut back, 0 bases at V and 11 bases at J, with 9 bases in the middle. The chain's CDR3 is CASSVVSGQQFF. The DNA for the CDR3 is TGTGCCAGCAGCGTAGTTAGCGGCCAGCAGTTCTTC.

This clone was counted a single time. The J gene is TRBJ2-3, the V gene TRBV4-2, with TRBD2 matching over 11 bases. Germline V gives CDR1 LGHNA, CDR2 YNFKEQ. V lost 1 base to trimming and J lost 6 bases; unmatched junction nucleotides: 9. The CDR3 runs to 17 residues. The CDR3 DNA follows: TGTGCCAGCAGCCAAGGGACTTCCGGGACTAGCGGCGATACGCAGTATTTT. It yields the protein CASSQGTSGTSGDTQYF.

The chain uses TRBV7-3 and TRBJ1-5; 9 nucleotides line up with TRBD1. The CDR3 is 15 amino acids. V trimming: 7 bases; J trimming: 6 bases; junction bases outside the gene matches: 10. Per germline, CDR1 SGHTA and CDR2 FQGTGA. This CDR3 is CASTSGQGMVQPQHF. CDR3 sequence (DNA): TGTGCCAGCACCTCGGGACAGGGAATGGTTCAGCCCCAGCATTTT.

The chain links TRBV19 to TRBJ1-3; D unresolved. Germline V gene lookup returns CDR1 LNHDA and CDR2 SQIVND (reference sequence). The ends were cut back, 6 bases at V and 3 bases at J, with 15 bases in the middle. CDR3 length: 15 amino acids. CDR3 residues: CASRSEGLGGNTIYF. In DNA form, the CDR3 reads TGTGCCAGTAGGTCAGAAGGCCTGGGTGGAAACACCATATATTTT.

V gene TRBV30 combines with J gene TRBJ1-2; D uncertain. Per germline, CDR1 GTSNPN and CDR2 SVGIG (reference sequence). The V gene lost 1 base and the J gene lost 4 bases, with 10 bases spanning the gap. The CDR3 is 13 residues long. CDR3 sequence reads: CAWSGVSLYGYTF. In DNA, the CDR3 is TGTGCCTGGAGTGGCGTTTCCCTCTATGGCTACACCTTC.

The V call is TRBV9, the J call TRBJ2-2; weak D call: TRBD2 (5 bases). This CDR3 is built from 16 residues. Trimming shortened V by 4 bases and J by 4 bases, and 17 bases separated the two germline ends. Per the germline V gene, CDR1 is SGDLS and CDR2 is YYNGEE. The CDR3 here is CASSPIPGVSTGELFF. CDR3 DNA: TGTGCCAGCAGCCCTATTCCCGGGGTAAGCACCGGGGAGCTGTTTTTT.

V and J are TRBV28 and TRBJ2-5; D is possibly TRBD1 or TRBD2 (6 bases each). The CDR3 length is 20 residues. CDR1 and CDR2 (germline): MDHEN, SYDVKM. V lost 7 bases, J lost 1 base, and 31 bases lay in between. The CDR3 bases are TGTGCCAGCACCCCGGTCCGGGTCTTTGCCTCGGGGGCTAGCCAAGAGACCCAGTACTTC. This sequence encodes CASTPVRVFASGASQETQYF.

The genes are TRBV3-1 (or the pseudogene TRBV3-2) and TRBJ1-5; weak D call: TRBD1 (5 bases). Germline CDR1 and CDR2: LGHDT and YNNKEL (reference sequence). Trimming shortened V by 2 bases and J by 6 bases, and 14 bases separated the two germline ends. CDR3 length equals 15 residues. For the CDR3, the DNA is TGTGCCAGCAGCCAAAGGGGCAGTACGAGTCAGCCCCAGCATTTT. This encodes CASSQRGSTSQPQHF.

V gene TRBV3-1 (or the pseudogene TRBV3-2) combines with J gene TRBJ1-2, with a possible D match to TRBD1 (6 bases). V was clipped by 0 bases and J by 12 bases, with 11 bases between them. Per the germline V gene, CDR1 is LGHDT and CDR2 is YNNKEL (reference sequence). The CDR3 covers 12 residues. The CDR3 spells CASSQEGHPHTF. As DNA, the CDR3 is TGTGCCAGCAGCCAAGAGGGACACCCCCACACCTTC.

V usage is TRBV29-1 and J usage is TRBJ2-1, with D possibly being TRBD2 (6 bases). Trimming stripped 3 bases from V and 8 bases from J, with 8 bases between. The CDR3 is made up of 11 amino acids. The germline V gene encodes CDR1 SQVTM and CDR2 ANQGSEA. The CDR3 protein is CSVDRGYEQFF. The CDR3 DNA reads TGCAGCGTTGATCGGGGGTATGAGCAGTTCTTC.

The gene calls are TRBV24-1 and TRBJ1-2, with a weak D call TRBD1 (5 bases). Germline CDR1 reads KGHDR; CDR2 reads SFDVKD. V was shortened by 3 bases and J by 1 base, with 8 bases between the two germline ends. The CDR3 consists of 14 residues. CDR3 DNA: TGTGCCACCAGTGATGGGGGAAGTAACTATGGCTACACCTTC. Encoded protein: CATSDGGSNYGYTF.

The rearrangement links TRBV11-2 to TRBJ2-1, with unresolved D. This CDR3 has 16 amino acids. Germline assignment: CDR1 SGHAT and CDR2 FQNNGV. Trimming took 3 bases from V and 0 from J, leaving 12 bases between them. The CDR3 here is CASSFTRFGSYNEQFF. CDR3 DNA: TGTGCCAGCAGCTTCACTCGTTTCGGCTCCTACAATGAGCAGTTCTTC.

The chain's CDR3 is CANTGLAGEETQYF. CDR3 nucleotides: TGTGCCAACACGGGACTAGCGGGAGAAGAGACCCAGTACTTC. The chain combines TRBV21-1 with TRBJ2-5; TRBD2, as called in the table, went unchecked against the DNA. TRBV21-1 constitutes a pseudogene. The CDR3 is made up of 14 amino acids.

This chain uses TRBV10-3 with TRBJ2-7, with 7 bases aligning to TRBD1. Trimming removed 6 bases from V and 0 bases from J; junction bases left unmatched: 8. Germline loops: CDR1 ENHRY, CDR2 SYGVKD. CDR3 size: 15 residues. CDR3 in amino acids: CAISQQGKTSYEQYF. CDR3 bases: TGTGCCATCAGCCAACAGGGGAAAACCTCCTACGAGCAGTACTTC.

The chain is built from TRBV28 and TRBJ2-1; D is undetermined. The V gene's germline CDR1 is MDHEN and CDR2 SYDVKM. V was shortened by 3 bases and J by 6 bases, with 3 bases between the two germline ends. The CDR3 is 11 amino acids. The CDR3 reads CASSFFNEQFF. The CDR3 nucleotides read TGTGCCAGCAGTTTTTTCAATGAGCAGTTCTTC. Supplemented by reference TRBV28 and TRBJ2-1, the full variable domain reads DVKVTQSSRYLVKRTGEKVFLECVQDMDHENMFWYRQDPGLGLRLIYFSYDVKMKEKGDIPEGYSVSREKKERFSLILESASTNQTSMYLCASSFFNEQFFGPGTRLTVL.

This clone was recorded once. The chain links TRBV7-9 to TRBJ1-1; 8 bases agree with TRBD1. The CDR3 extends over 13 amino acids. CDR1 is SEHNR, CDR2 FQNEAQ, per germline (reference sequence). Trimming cost V 4 bases and J 5 bases; bases outside gene matches: 3. The CDR3 is CASSSDRGTEAFF. In DNA form, the CDR3 reads TGTGCCAGCAGCTCCGACAGGGGAACTGAAGCTTTCTTT.

This clone showed up just once. This chain connects TRBV5-5 to TRBJ2-1; 10 bases are shared with TRBD2. Germline trimming cut 4 bases from V and 7 bases from J; bases unmatched to any gene: 11. The CDR3 is 16 residues long. Germline V gene sequence: CDR1 SGHKS, CDR2 YYEKEE (reference sequence). DNA for the CDR3: TGTGCCAGCAGCCCCATTAGCGGGAGGTCATGGAATGAGCAGTTCTTC. It codes for CASSPISGRSWNEQFF.

As regards this clone: The germline gene is not matched at one end of the junction; a read error may be the cause. The chain uses TRBV24-1 and TRBJ2-2, with D perhaps assigned TRBD1 or TRBD2 (6 bases each). The CDR3 is made up of 16 amino acids. The germline CDR1 and CDR2 sequences are KGHDR and SFDVKD. This CDR3 is CATSRRGGPRTGELFF. CDR3 nucleotides: TGTGCGACCAGTAGAAGAGGGGGGCCGAGAACCGGGGAGCTGTTTTTT.

This rearrangement joins TRBV7-2 to TRBJ1-1; D may be TRBD1 (6 bases). Between the trimmed V and J ends, which lost 5 bases and 0 bases, there was a span of 10 bases. Germline V gene data show CDR1 as SGHTA and CDR2 as FQGNSA. The CDR3 runs 14 residues. CDR3 protein: CASSPQGMNTEAFF. The CDR3 nucleotides are TGTGCCAGCAGCCCGCAGGGGATGAACACTGAAGCTTTCTTT. Using reference TRBV7-2 and TRBJ1-1 for the parts outside the CDR3, the full variable domain is GAGVSQSPSNKVTEKGKDVELRCDPISGHTALYWYRQSLGQGLEFLIYFQGNSAPDKSGLPSDRFSAERTGGSVSTLTIQRTQQEDSAVYLCASSPQGMNTEAFFGQGTRLTVV.

V is TRBV5-5 and J is TRBJ1-5, with D tentatively TRBD1 (6 bases). CDR3 length: 13 residues. Per the germline V gene, CDR1 is SGHKS and CDR2 is YYEKEE (reference sequence). V was cut by 4 bases and J by 3 bases, with 8 bases left in between. Here the CDR3 reads CASSRTANQPQHF. The CDR3 DNA is TGTGCCAGCAGCCGGACAGCCAATCAGCCCCAGCATTTT.

This clone has a single count. The chain uses TRBV6-2 or TRBV6-3 and TRBJ2-2, with TRBD2 matching 13 bases. The CDR3 loop spans 15 amino acids. The V segment lost 4 bases and the J segment 4 bases; nucleotides outside the gene matches: 0. Germline CDR1 MNHEY, CDR2 SVGEGT. The CDR3: CASSWTSGGTGELFF. Here the CDR3 DNA reads TGTGCCAGCAGTTGGACTAGCGGGGGCACCGGGGAGCTGTTTTTT.

V usage is TRBV28 and J usage is TRBJ2-7; D is ambiguous. Germline CDR1 MDHEN, CDR2 SYDVKM. With 7 bases removed from V and 7 bases from J, the gap between germline ends came to 5 bases. The CDR3 covers 9 residues. CDR3 sequence (DNA): TGTGCCAGCAATCCGGAGCAGTACTTC. Protein: CASNPEQYF.

The chain recombines TRBV18 with TRBJ1-6; unclear D gene. The V gene lost 8 bases and the J gene lost 4 bases, with 15 bases spanning the gap. The CDR3 loop spans 15 amino acids. Germline lookup yields CDR1 KGHSH and CDR2 LQKENI. Written as DNA, the CDR3 is TGTGCCAGCAAAACCACGGACGGTTATAATTCACCCCTCCACTTT. This translates into CASKTTDGYNSPLHF.